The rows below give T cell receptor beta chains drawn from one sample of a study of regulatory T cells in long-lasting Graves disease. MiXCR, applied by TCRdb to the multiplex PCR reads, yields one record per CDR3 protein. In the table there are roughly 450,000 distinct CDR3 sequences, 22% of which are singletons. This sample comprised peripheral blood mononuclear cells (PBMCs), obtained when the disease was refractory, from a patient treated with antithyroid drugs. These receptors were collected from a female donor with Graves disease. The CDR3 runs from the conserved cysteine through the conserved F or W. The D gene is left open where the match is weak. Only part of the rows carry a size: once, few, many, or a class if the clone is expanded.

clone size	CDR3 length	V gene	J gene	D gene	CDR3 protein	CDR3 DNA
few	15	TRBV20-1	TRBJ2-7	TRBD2	CSAPRLAGGPYEQYF	TGCAGTGCACCTCGACTAGCGGGAGGGCCCTACGAGCAGTACTTC
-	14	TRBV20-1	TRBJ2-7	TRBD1	CSATGTGLTYEQYF	TGCAGTGCTACGGGGACAGGCCTAACCTACGAGCAGTACTTC
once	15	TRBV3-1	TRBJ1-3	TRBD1	CASSPATGTGNTIYF	TGTGCCAGCAGCCCGGCGACAGGGACTGGAAACACCATATATTTT
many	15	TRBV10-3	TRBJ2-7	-	CAIRQGRDPSYEQYF	TGTGCCATCAGACAGGGTAGGGATCCTTCCTACGAGCAGTACTTC
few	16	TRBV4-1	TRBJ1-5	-	CASSQEAQVGNQPQHF	TGCGCCAGCAGCCAAGAAGCACAGGTCGGCAATCAGCCCCAGCATTTT
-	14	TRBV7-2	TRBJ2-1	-	CASSLGYRGNEQFF	TGTGCCAGCAGCTTGGGTTACCGTGGTAATGAGCAGTTCTTC
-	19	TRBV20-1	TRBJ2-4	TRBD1	CSARQPGQEYPLSKNIQYF	TGCAGTGCTAGGCAGCCGGGACAGGAATACCCTTTGTCCAAAAACATTCAGTACTTC
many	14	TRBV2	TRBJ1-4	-	CASSAVTANEKLFF	TGTGCCAGCAGCGCCGTGACGGCGAATGAAAAACTGTTTTTT
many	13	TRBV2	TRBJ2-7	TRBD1	CASSQGQGAQQYF	TGTGCCAGCAGTCAGGGACAGGGGGCACAGCAGTACTTC
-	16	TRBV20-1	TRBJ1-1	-	CSAREPRHYPNTEAFF	TGCAGTGCTAGAGAGCCCCGACATTACCCGAACACTGAAGCTTTCTTT
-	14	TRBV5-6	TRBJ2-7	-	CAGMGGTAQYEQYF	TGTGCCGGCATGGGAGGGACAGCACAATACGAGCAGTACTTC
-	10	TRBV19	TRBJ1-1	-	CAIGNTEAFF	TGTGCCATCGGAAACACTGAAGCTTTCTTT
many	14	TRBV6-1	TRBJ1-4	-	CASGPRGGNEKLFF	TGTGCCAGCGGACCCCGAGGGGGTAATGAAAAACTGTTTTTT
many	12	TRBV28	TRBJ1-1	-	CASSLFRTEAFF	TGTGCCAGCAGTTTATTTCGGACTGAAGCTTTCTTT
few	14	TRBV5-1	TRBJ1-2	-	CASSLEWRGYGYTF	TGCGCCAGCAGCTTGGAGTGGCGGGGGTATGGCTACACCTTC
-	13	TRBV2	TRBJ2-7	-	CASSPSGTNEQYF	TGTGCCAGCTCCCCGTCCGGGACAAACGAGCAGTACTTC
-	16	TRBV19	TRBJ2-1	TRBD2	CASSTRTSGNRYEQFF	TGTGCCAGTAGTACCCGGACTAGCGGGAATAGGTATGAGCAGTTCTTC
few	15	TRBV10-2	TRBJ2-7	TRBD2	CASSLSGATSYEQYF	TGCGCCAGCAGTTTAAGCGGGGCTACGTCCTACGAGCAGTACTTC
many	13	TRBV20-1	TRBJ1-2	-	CSATVDENYGYTF	TGCAGTGCTACGGTGGACGAGAACTATGGCTACACCTTC
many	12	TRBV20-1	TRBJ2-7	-	CSAAPGLDEQYF	TGCAGTGCTGCCCCAGGGCTGGACGAGCAGTACTTC
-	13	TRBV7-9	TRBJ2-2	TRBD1	CASDRGRTGELFF	TGTGCCAGCGACAGGGGGCGGACCGGGGAGCTGTTTTTT
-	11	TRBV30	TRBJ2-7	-	CAWISGYEQYF	TGTGCCTGGATATCAGGGTACGAGCAGTACTTC
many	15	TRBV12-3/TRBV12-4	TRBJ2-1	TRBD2	CASSPLAGGPNEQFF	TGTGCCAGCAGTCCACTAGCGGGGGGGCCTAATGAGCAGTTCTTC
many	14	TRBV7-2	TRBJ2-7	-	CASSPRGGSYEQYF	TGTGCCAGCAGCCCACGAGGGGGCTCCTACGAGCAGTACTTC
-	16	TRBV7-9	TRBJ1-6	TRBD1	CASSADRSSYNSPLHF	TGTGCCAGCAGCGCGGACAGGAGCTCCTATAATTCACCCCTCCACTTT
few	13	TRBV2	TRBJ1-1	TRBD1	CASARQGYTEAFF	TGTGCCAGCGCAAGACAGGGATACACTGAAGCTTTCTTT
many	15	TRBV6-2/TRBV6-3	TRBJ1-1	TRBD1	CASSITGGGNTEAFF	TGTGCCAGCAGTATTACAGGGGGAGGTAACACTGAAGCTTTCTTT
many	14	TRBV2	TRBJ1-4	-	CASRGGTANEKLFF	TGTGCCAGCAGGGGAGGGACGGCGAATGAAAAACTGTTTTTT
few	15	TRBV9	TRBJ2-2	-	CASSVEGINTGELFF	TGTGCCAGCAGCGTAGAGGGTATCAACACCGGGGAGCTGTTTTTT
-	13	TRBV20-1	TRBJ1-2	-	CSARTSTNYGYTF	TGCAGTGCCCGGACCTCAACCAACTATGGCTACACCTTC
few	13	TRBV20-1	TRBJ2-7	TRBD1	CSASNRGLYEQYF	TGCAGTGCTAGTAACAGGGGGCTCTACGAGCAGTACTTC
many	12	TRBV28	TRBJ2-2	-	CASRANTGELFF	TGTGCCAGCCGCGCGAACACCGGGGAGCTGTTTTTT
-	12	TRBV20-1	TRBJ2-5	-	CSVTEVGETQYF	TGCAGTGTAACGGAGGTTGGGGAGACCCAGTACTTC
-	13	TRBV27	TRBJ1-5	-	CASSRTLGQPQHF	TGTGCCAGCAGTCGGACCCTAGGTCAGCCCCAGCATTTT
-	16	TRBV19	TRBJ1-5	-	CASSPPAWYRNQPQHF	TGTGCCAGTAGCCCGCCGGCGTGGTACCGAAATCAGCCCCAGCATTTT
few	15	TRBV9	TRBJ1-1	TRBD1	CASSPSTGGVTEAFF	TGTGCCAGCAGCCCTTCGACAGGGGGGGTAACTGAAGCTTTCTTT
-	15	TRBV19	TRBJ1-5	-	CASRPGPGGNQPQHF	TGTGCCAGTAGACCGGGGCCAGGCGGCAATCAGCCCCAGCATTTT
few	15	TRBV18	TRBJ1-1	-	CASSSTTTRNTEAFF	TGTGCCAGCTCTTCAACAACCACACGGAACACTGAAGCTTTCTTT
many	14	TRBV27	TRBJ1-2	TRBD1	CASSLNRGEYGYTF	TGTGCCAGCAGTTTGAACAGGGGAGAATATGGCTACACCTTC
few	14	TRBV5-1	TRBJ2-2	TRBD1	CASTRQGSTGELFF	TGCGCCAGCACCAGACAGGGGAGCACCGGGGAGCTGTTTTTT
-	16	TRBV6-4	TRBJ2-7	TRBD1	CASSRNYRGSAYEQYF	TGTGCCAGCAGTCGAAACTACAGGGGGTCTGCCTACGAGCAGTACTTC
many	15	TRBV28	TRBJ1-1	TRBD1	CASSRWTGAITEAFF	TGTGCCAGCAGTCGATGGACAGGGGCGATCACTGAAGCTTTCTTT
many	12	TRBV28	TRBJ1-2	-	CASTPRGAGYTF	TGTGCCAGCACCCCACGGGGAGCTGGCTACACCTTC
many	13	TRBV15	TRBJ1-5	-	CATSLITDQPQHF	TGTGCCACCAGCCTAATCACCGATCAGCCCCAGCATTTT
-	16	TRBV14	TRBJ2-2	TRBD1	CASSRLGQSGTGELFF	TGTGCCAGCAGCCGCTTGGGACAGAGTGGGACCGGGGAGCTGTTTTTT
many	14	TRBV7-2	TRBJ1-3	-	CASSLAGVGNTIYF	TGTGCCAGCAGCTTAGCAGGGGTGGGAAACACCATATATTTT
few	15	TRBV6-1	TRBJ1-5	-	CASRKTSEIRQPRHF	TGTGCCAGCAGGAAAACAAGCGAGATCCGTCAGCCCCGGCATTTT
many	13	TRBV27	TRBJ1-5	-	CASSPTSNQPQHF	TGTGCCAGCAGCCCTACAAGCAATCAGCCCCAGCATTTT
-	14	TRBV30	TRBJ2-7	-	CAWSSPNNYYEQYF	TGTGCCTGGAGTTCCCCTAACAACTACTACGAGCAGTACTTC
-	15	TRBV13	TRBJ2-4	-	CASSLAGESKNIQYF	TGTGCCAGCAGCTTAGCGGGGGAATCCAAAAACATTCAGTACTTC
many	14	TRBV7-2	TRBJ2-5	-	CASSLGGGRKTQYF	TGTGCCAGCAGCTTAGGGGGGGGCAGAAAGACCCAGTACTTC
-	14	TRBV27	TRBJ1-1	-	CASSLYAGNTEAFF	TGTGCCAGCAGTTTATATGCAGGGAACACTGAAGCTTTCTTT
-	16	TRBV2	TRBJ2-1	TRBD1	CASSSRQGRSYNEQFF	TGTGCCAGCAGTTCCCGACAGGGTCGCTCCTACAATGAGCAGTTCTTC
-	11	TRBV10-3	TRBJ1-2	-	CAANYKGGYTF	TGTGCCGCGAACTACAAAGGGGGCTACACCTTC
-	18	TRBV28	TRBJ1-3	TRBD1	CASSPPGTGGLFGNTIYF	TGTGCCAGCAGTCCCCCCGGGACAGGGGGTTTGTTTGGAAACACCATATATTTT
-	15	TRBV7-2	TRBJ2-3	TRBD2	CASSYSSGRTDTQYF	TGTGCCAGCAGCTACTCTAGCGGTCGCACAGATACGCAGTATTTT
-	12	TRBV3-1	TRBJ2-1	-	CASSQAESEQFF	TGTGCCAGCAGCCAAGCGGAGTCCGAGCAGTTCTTC